These 25 T cell receptor beta chains were all obtained from the same sample, sequenced in a study of Graves' ophthalmopathy and Graves' hyperthyroidism. The TCR beta CDR3 regions underwent amplification from RNA transcripts. HTBI primers served in a first-round RT-PCR, which a second-round multiplex PCR followed. TCRdb ran MiXCR on the multiplex PCR reads and lists one entry per CDR3 protein. The repertoire holds about 210,000 distinct CDR3 sequences, with approximately 29% as singletons. Material: peripheral blood. Receptors were obtained from a man aged 50-60 years with Graves' ophthalmopathy.

This clonotype was seen repeatedly, ten times or more. The rearrangement joins TRBV28 to TRBJ1-1; no reliable D call. From germline, CDR1 is MDHEN and CDR2 SYDVKM. CDR3 length: 14 residues. V lost 3 bases and J lost 0, with 8 bases in between. CDR3 region: CASSFPLMNTEAFF. CDR3 in DNA: TGTGCCAGCAGTTTTCCGCTCATGAACACTGAAGCTTTCTTT.

This clonotype was seen once. The chain is built from TRBV27 and TRBJ1-1; the D is unclear. V dropped 5 bases and J dropped 4 bases, with 11 bases sitting between them. From germline, CDR1 is MNHEY and CDR2 SMNVEV (reference sequence). This CDR3 has 13 amino acids. Here the CDR3 reads CASSTVGPTEAFF. The CDR3 DNA is TGTGCCAGCAGTACCGTTGGACCCACTGAAGCTTTCTTT.

This clonotype was seen ten or more times. The V call is TRBV28, the J call TRBJ2-5; 8 positions agree with TRBD1. Germline CDR1 reads MDHEN; CDR2 reads SYDVKM. The CDR3 is 14 residues long. V shed 7 bases and J 4 bases; nucleotides not matched to a gene: 8. CDR3 DNA: TGTGCCAGCACCCTGGACAGGGCCATAGAGACCCAGTACTTC. Amino acid sequence: CASTLDRAIETQYF.

This clonotype came up many times. V usage is TRBV9 and J usage is TRBJ2-7, with D maybe TRBD2 (6 bases). Deletions cut 4 bases from V and 0 bases from J, with 14 bases between. Germline CDR1 is SGDLS and CDR2 is YYNGEE. The CDR3 runs 15 residues. CDR3 bases: TGTGCCAGCAGCCCCCGGGGGTTATCCTCCTACGAGCAGTACTTC. This encodes CASSPRGLSSYEQYF. The variable domain in full, completed from reference TRBV9 and TRBJ2-7, reads DSGVTQTPKHLITATGQRVTLRCSPRSGDLSVYWYQQSLDQGLQFLIQYYNGEERAKGNILERFSAQQFPDLHSELNLSSLELGDSALYFCASSPRGLSSYEQYFGPGTRLTVT.

This clonotype was recorded a few times. V and J are TRBV12-3 or TRBV12-4 and TRBJ1-6; D is possibly TRBD1 (5 bases). Trimming took 4 bases from V and 7 from J, leaving 5 bases between them. The CDR3 loop spans 12 amino acids. The CDR3 sequence is CASSSGNSPLHF. Here the CDR3 DNA reads TGTGCCAGCAGTTCAGGGAATTCACCCCTCCACTTT.

This clonotype occurred many times. This chain links TRBV24-1 with TRBJ1-1; D is ambiguous. The CDR3 totals 10 residues. The germline V gene encodes CDR1 KGHDR and CDR2 SFDVKD. CDR3 loop: CAHVDTEAFF. The CDR3 bases are TGTGCTCACGTGGACACTGAAGCTTTCTTT.

The V and J genes are TRBV11-2 and TRBJ2-7; D may correspond to TRBD1 or TRBD2 (5 bases each). Germline V gene sequence: CDR1 SGHAT, CDR2 FQNNGV. Trimming stripped 5 bases from V and 2 bases from J, with 22 bases between. The length of the CDR3 is 17 residues. The CDR3 loop reads CASSPQGYWGRPYEQYF. CDR3 nucleotide sequence: TGTGCCAGCAGCCCACAAGGGTATTGGGGGAGACCCTACGAGCAGTACTTC.

This clonotype occurred many times. This chain connects TRBV5-1 to TRBJ2-5; perhaps TRBD1 as D (5 bases). CDR3 length: 16 residues. V lost 0 bases and J lost 4, with 16 bases in between. CDR1 and CDR2 from the germline V gene are SGHRS and YFSETQ. In DNA, the CDR3 is TGCGCCAGCAGCTTGGAATTCCCCAGGGTGGCAGAGACCCAGTACTTC. This sequence encodes CASSLEFPRVAETQYF.

V usage is TRBV6-5 and J usage is TRBJ2-7, with 7 bases that match TRBD2. Trimming cost V 2 bases and J 0 bases; bases outside gene matches: 4. The germline V gene encodes CDR1 MNHEY and CDR2 SVGAGI. CDR3 length equals 15 residues. The CDR3 bases are TGTGCCAGCAGTTACGGGCTAGCGGTCTCCTACGAGCAGTACTTC. Its protein product is CASSYGLAVSYEQYF.

Many counts were recorded for this clonotype. The chain joins TRBV6-1 to TRBJ1-1; TRBD1 might be the D (6 bases). This CDR3 spans 13 amino acids. V lost 6 bases and J 1 base, leaving 9 bases between the germline ends. Germline V gene sequence: CDR1 MNHNS, CDR2 SASEGT. CDR3 sequence reads: CASRDSGNTEAFF. The CDR3 region has the DNA TGTGCCAGCAGGGACAGCGGGAACACTGAAGCTTTCTTT.

This clonotype was recorded at least ten times. The CDR3 loop is CASSYGGTGAGPFQYF. In nucleotides, the CDR3 is TGTGCCAGCAGTTACGGGGGGACAGGGGCAGGGCCCTTTCAGTACTTC. V and J are TRBV6-2 or TRBV6-3 and TRBJ2-4; 10 bases align to TRBD1. The CDR3 has 16 amino acids. The germline V gene has CDR1 MNHEY and CDR2 SVGEGT. Trimming at V came to 2 bases and at J to 11 bases, leaving 12 bases not matched to a gene.

This clonotype was observed at least ten times. The DNA of the CDR3 is TGCAGTGCTAACAGGGGCATGCAAGAGACCCAGTACTTC. Its translation: CSANRGMQETQYF. The chain combines TRBV20-1 with TRBJ2-5; 7 nucleotides line up with TRBD1. The CDR3 totals 13 residues. V shed 4 bases and J 2 bases; nucleotides not matched to a gene: 4. Germline loops: CDR1 DFQATT, CDR2 SNEGSKA (reference sequence).

This clonotype came up many times. J is TRBJ2-7 and V is TRBV7-2; 7 bases map to TRBD2. Trimming at V came to 4 bases and at J to 5 bases, leaving 11 bases not matched to a gene. CDR3 length: 15 amino acids. Germline CDR1 and CDR2: SGHTA and FQGNSA. Here the CDR3 reads CASSWNGGVRDEQYF. The DNA for the CDR3 is TGTGCCAGCAGCTGGAATGGGGGGGTTCGCGACGAGCAGTACTTC.

This sequence joins TRBV28 and TRBJ1-1, with 8 nucleotides matching TRBD1. There are 15 residues in the CDR3. The V gene end was trimmed by 5 bases and the J gene end by 8 bases; junction bases not matched to a gene: 13. From germline, CDR1 is MDHEN and CDR2 SYDVKM. The DNA of the CDR3 is TGTGCCAGCAGTACCCAAGGACAGGGCAAGGTAGAAGCTTTCTTT. Translation gives CASSTQGQGKVEAFF.

With regard to this clonotype: The junction differs from germline at one of its ends, possibly a read error. This chain uses TRBV19 with TRBJ1-2; tentatively, D is TRBD1 (6 bases). The CDR3 runs 13 residues. Per the germline V gene, CDR1 is LNHDA and CDR2 is SQIVND (reference sequence). The CDR3 DNA sequence: TGTGCCAGTAATATAAGTAGGGGACAAGGCTACACCTTC. Its protein product is CASNISRGQGYTF. Based on the CDR3 plus reference TRBV19 and TRBJ1-2, the full variable domain is DGGITQSPKYLFRKEGQNVTLSCEQNLNHDAMYWYRQDPGQGLRLIYYSQIVNDFQKGDIAEGYSVSREKKESFPLTVTSAQKNPTAFYLCASNISRGQGYTFGSGTRLTVV.

The sample holds many counts of this clonotype. The junction does not match germline at one end; this may be a read error. The genes are TRBV13 and TRBJ2-7; 11 positions match TRBD2. CDR1 is PRHDT and CDR2 is FYEKMQ in the germline V gene (reference sequence). The CDR3 extends over 14 amino acids. The CDR3: CASSTTSGSYEQHF. In DNA, the CDR3 is TGTGCCAGCAGCACAACTAGCGGGAGCTACGAGCAGCACTTC.

The chain couples TRBV6-1 to TRBJ2-2; D not resolved. V lost 5 bases and J lost 0, with 10 bases in between. CDR1 and CDR2 (germline): MNHNS, SASEGT. The CDR3 totals 15 residues. The CDR3 reads CASSIGVTNTGELFF. CDR3 DNA sequence: TGTGCCAGCAGTATAGGAGTTACGAACACCGGGGAGCTGTTTTTT.

The chain's CDR3 is CASSLAPAGYEQYF. CDR3 sequence (DNA): TGCGCCAGCAGCTTGGCCCCGGCCGGGTACGAGCAGTACTTC. The chain joins TRBV5-1 to TRBJ2-7; D is undetermined. Germline CDR1 SGHRS, CDR2 YFSETQ. The V and J ends lost 0 bases and 4 bases respectively, with 11 bases between them. CDR3 size: 14 residues.

This clonotype was seen many times. This rearrangement joins TRBV6-5 to TRBJ2-7; D uncertain. CDR3 size: 14 residues. Germline V gene data show CDR1 as MNHEY and CDR2 as SVGAGI. V was cut by 4 bases and J by 2 bases, with 12 bases left in between. The CDR3 region has the DNA TGTGCCAGCAGTTCGGGCAGATTAACCTACGAGCAGTACTTC. Residues: CASSSGRLTYEQYF.

This clonotype was counted ten times or more. The chain couples TRBV29-1 to TRBJ2-2, with D unclear. Germline V CDR1 and CDR2: SQVTM, ANQGSEA. V was shortened by 1 base and J by 1 base, with 4 bases between the two germline ends. The CDR3 loop spans 13 amino acids. In DNA, the CDR3 is TGCAGCGTTGAAGGGCAGAACACCGGGGAGCTGTTTTTT. It codes for CSVEGQNTGELFF.

This clonotype was seen many times. This chain links TRBV19 with TRBJ2-7; 7 nucleotides match TRBD1. The germline V gene encodes CDR1 LNHDA and CDR2 SQIVND (reference sequence). This CDR3 is built from 13 residues. V shed 3 bases and J 5 bases; nucleotides not matched to a gene: 4. CDR3 region: CASSISGGNEQYF. The CDR3 bases are TGTGCCAGTAGTATTTCAGGGGGAAACGAGCAGTACTTC.

This clonotype has at least ten counts. The chain couples TRBV18 to TRBJ1-1, with 9 bases aligning to TRBD1. The CDR3 is made up of 15 amino acids. Germline CDR1 KGHSH, CDR2 LQKENI. The trim removed 3 bases at V and 3 bases at J, leaving 5 bases unmatched. CDR3 DNA: TGTGCCAGCTCACCGAGGGGACAGGGCTACACTGAAGCTTTCTTT. Its protein is CASSPRGQGYTEAFF.

The chain uses TRBV12-3 or TRBV12-4 and TRBJ2-2; D unresolved. The CDR3 contains 15 residues. V lost 7 bases, J lost 1 base, and 13 bases lay in between. The CDR3 sequence is CASTRGSKNTGELFF. The CDR3 coding sequence is TGTGCCAGCACCCGAGGCAGCAAGAACACCGGGGAGCTGTTTTTT.

This clonotype was observed many times. The genes are TRBV3-1 and TRBJ2-5, with 8 bases identical to TRBD1. The CDR3 is made up of 11 amino acids. The germline CDR1 and CDR2 sequences are LGHDT and YNNKEL (reference sequence). The V and J ends lost 4 bases and 13 bases, in that order; junction bases with no gene match: 5. The chain's CDR3 is CASSLRDRLYF. The CDR3 DNA sequence: TGTGCCAGCAGCCTCCGGGACAGGTTGTACTTC.

This rearrangement joins TRBV7-3 to TRBJ1-5; possibly TRBD1 for D (5 bases). V was cut by 2 bases and J by 5 bases, with 7 bases left in between. Germline CDR1 and CDR2: SGHTA and FQGTGA. The CDR3 is made up of 13 amino acids. The DNA of the CDR3 is TGTGCCAGCAGCTTAGGGACGGATCAGCCCCAGCATTTT. Its protein is CASSLGTDQPQHF.